This T cell receptor beta chain was documented in a study of T cells in Graves' hyperthyroidism and ophthalmopathy. Remarks on this clonotype: The antigen is unknown. The junction differs from germline at one of its ends, possibly a read error.

Regarding the study as a whole: Most thyroid clonotypes expanded above 0.001 were also detected in blood. Model predictions of ophthalmopathy came a median approximately 6.5 months before onset.

Template material for amplifying TCR beta CDR3 regions consisted of RNA transcripts. In the first-round RT-PCR of the TCR CDR3, the HTBI primer set was used. TCRdb re-derived calls from the multiplex PCR reads in MiXCR, one entry per CDR3 protein. Among a few hundred thousand distinct CDR3 sequences listed, 46% were seen once. Based on clinical symptoms, serum thyroxine and TRAb, thyroid ultrasound and orbital computed tomography, diagnoses were reached. The CDR3 is 17 residues long. Germline CDR1 reads SGHTA; CDR2 reads FQGTGA. Sequencing input: peripheral blood or thyroid tissue (not recorded which). This receptor was obtained from an adult woman with Graves' disease, either hyperthyroidism or ophthalmopathy (not recorded which). V and J are TRBV7-3 and TRBJ2-7, with TRBD2 as a possible D gene (5 bases). The CDR3 DNA is TGCGCCAGCAGCCCCGGGAAGTACGGCCTAAGCTCCTACGAGCAGTACTTC. Translation: CASSPGKYGLSSYEQYF.